The entry below gives a single T cell receptor beta chain sequence along with its context. These data originate in a study of shared clonotypes between healthy human individuals. Sequenced by immunoSEQ multiplex PCR; TCRdb stores in-frame clones only, minus some. The sample includes approximately 320,000 clones, around two thirds of them seen just once. Every donor was a Caucasian adult from Nashville, Tennessee. V was clipped by 7 bases and J by 10 bases; unmatched bases: 9. This CDR3 is 14 amino acids long. Per the germline V gene, CDR1 is SGHTA and CDR2 is FQGNSA. The TCR originated in a man aged 30-40 years in good health. Sequencing used memory CD4+ T cells sorted from blood. Subset here: CD45RA-negative fraction. This sequence joins TRBV7-2 and TRBJ2-1; TRBD2 aligns across 11 bases. The CDR3 sequence: CASTYTSGREEQFF. The CDR3 DNA sequence: TGTGCCAGCACCTATACTAGCGGGAGAGAAGAGCAGTTCTTC.